This T cell receptor beta chain was sequenced in a study of T cell responses to AZD1222 COVID-19 vaccine. General study results and limits: With two AZD1222 doses given, Spike-specific TCR breadth and depth both rose. Among spike-specific TCRs, nearly half reportedly target unmutated variant regions.

As concerns this clone: Its specificity is not known. Additional DNA sequences in this sample encode the identical CDR3.

Some clones are missing from TCRdb's copy, which holds only in-frame ones; the method was immunoSEQ multiplex PCR. Here the sample spans under 200,000 clones, 87% being singletons. The CDR3 totals 15 residues. The germline V gene encodes CDR1 MNHEY and CDR2 SVGAGI. Between the trimmed V and J ends, which lost 0 bases and 1 base, there was a span of 4 bases. The sequences come from peripheral blood, collected on day 0 of MenACWY control vaccination. The chain employs TRBV6-5 and TRBJ2-6; D ambiguous. The clonotype comes from an adult in good health. CDR3 bases: TGTGCCAGCAGTTACTCAGGGTCTGGGGCCAACGTCCTGACTTTC. It is translated as CASSYSGSGANVLTF.